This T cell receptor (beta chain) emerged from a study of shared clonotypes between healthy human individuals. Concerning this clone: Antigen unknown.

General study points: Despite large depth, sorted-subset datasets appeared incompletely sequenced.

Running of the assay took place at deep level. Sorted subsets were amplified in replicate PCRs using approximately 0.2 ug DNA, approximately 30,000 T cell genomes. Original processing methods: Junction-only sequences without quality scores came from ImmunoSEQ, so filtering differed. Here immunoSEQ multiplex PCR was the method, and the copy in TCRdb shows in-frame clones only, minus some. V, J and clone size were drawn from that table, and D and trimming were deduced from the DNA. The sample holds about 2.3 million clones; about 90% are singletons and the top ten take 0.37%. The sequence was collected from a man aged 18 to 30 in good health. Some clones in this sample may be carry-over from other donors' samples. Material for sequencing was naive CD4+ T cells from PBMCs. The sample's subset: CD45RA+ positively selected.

DNA for the CDR3: TGTGCCAGTCGACATTGGGGGGCGACGGGCGATGAGCAGTTCTTC. Translation: CASRHWGATGDEQFF. The J gene is TRBJ2-1, the V gene TRBV19; D may be TRBD1 or TRBD2 (6 bases each). The CDR3 has 15 amino acids. The V end lost 8 bases, the J end lost 8 bases, and 22 bases lay between the germline ends. The V gene's germline CDR1 is LNHDA and CDR2 SQIVND (reference sequence).